The present entry profiles one T cell receptor beta chain with its context. Its antigen remains unidentified. No much larger clone is present one base from it, and per-base qualities are unavailable. The source of the sample is a study of blood T cell repertoires in COVID-19 (TCRdb year 2020). Broadly, across the study: Samples covering the acute and convalescent phases of COVID-19 were provided by collaborators in the United States, Italy and Spain. The prospective study material was composed of cDNA or gDNA derived from T cells, B-cell-depleted T cells, or PBMCs. Subjects who had been exposed to COVID-19, were actively infected with it, or had recovered from it provided the deeply sampled blood TCRbeta repertoires that made up the dataset. The repertoires were made available in a free public database intended to serve as a resource for research on the immune response to SARS-CoV-2. The samples were drawn from two sources: the first 160 participants of the ongoing ImmuneRACE study, and 1,254 subjects contributed by 6 global collaborators. A de-identified subject ID, COVID-19 status, age in years and sex were almost always included in the sample metadata. Where available, HLA class I and class II types were obtained from metadata supplied by the sample provider rather than from assay-based typing. What the research found in general, with its limitations: The amount of clinical and demographic metadata varied by source and participant and was provided uncurated.

TCRbeta CDR3 regions were amplified from genomic DNA by means of the immunoSEQ Assay, a bias-controlled multiplex PCR. As for how the authors treated the data: The number of nucleated cells in each sample was estimated from the amplification of reference gene primers within the assay. To quantify the absolute abundance of each unique TCRbeta CDR3 rearrangement, sequence reads were collapsed and filtered. For each sample, productive Simpson clonality was calculated by taking the square root of Simpson's diversity index across productive rearrangements. TCRdb's version of the immuneACCESS table is confined to in-frame rearrangements and falls short of the full clone set. An unresolved V gene accounts for under half of the shortfall where checked; the remainder is of unknown origin. The DNA was the basis for D and trimming; V, J and clone size are from that table. This sample has approximately 170,000 clones in its table, and 83% of those were observed once. The biggest ten clones account for around 19% of the sample.

Samples from volunteer blood donors who had recovered from COVID-19 were contributed by a second Seattle source. Each collaborating institution followed its own protocols to collect whole blood in K2EDTA tubes. For TCRbeta analysis, collaborators shipped samples as frozen whole blood, isolated PBMCs, or DNA extracted from either of those sample types. From the germline V gene (reference sequence), CDR1 is MNHNY and CDR2 is SVGAGI. The CDR3 runs 16 amino acids, cysteine and phenylalanine included. Just the 48-base CDR3 DNA is kept, in frame starting at base 1. V gives up 6 bases and J gives up 4 bases, and the segment between their germline ends measures 21 bases.

In this chain, TRBV6-6 is recombined with TRBJ1-2; perhaps TRBD1 is the D gene, with 6 bases matching. The clonotype was recovered from a woman aged 70-85 years who had recovered from COVID-19. The material sequenced was peripheral blood. The nucleotide sequence reads TGTGCCAGCAGCCTCCAGGGGAGTCCGGATGGCTATGGCTACACCTTC. Its amino acids are CASSLQGSPDGYGYTF.